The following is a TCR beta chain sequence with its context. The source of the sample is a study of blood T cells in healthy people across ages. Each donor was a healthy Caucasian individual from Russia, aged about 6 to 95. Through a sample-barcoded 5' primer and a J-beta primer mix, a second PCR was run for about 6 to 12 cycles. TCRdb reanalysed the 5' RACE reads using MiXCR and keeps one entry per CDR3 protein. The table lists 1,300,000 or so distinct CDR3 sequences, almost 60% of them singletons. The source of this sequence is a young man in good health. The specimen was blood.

CDR3 region: CASSRRTGETGELFF. The CDR3 coding sequence is TGTGCCAGCAGCCGAAGGACCGGGGAGACCGGGGAGCTGTTTTTT. The chain couples TRBV4-2 to TRBJ2-2, with D tentatively TRBD2 (5 bases). The germline gives CDR1 LGHNA, CDR2 YNFKEQ. This CDR3 region has 15 residues. V gave up 4 bases and J gave up 5 bases, with 14 bases separating them.